These 8 T cell receptor beta chains share one sample of origin, sequenced in a study of follicular helper T cells after annual influenza vaccination. The time point: 2015-2016 season, 7 days after influenza vaccination. Produced via immunoSEQ multiplex PCR; TCRdb's table is partial and in-frame only. This table holds about 6,800 clones, 70% to 90% found once. Here the sequenced sample was CXCR5+ CD38- circulating T follicular helper cells from blood, taken 7 days after influenza vaccination. Noted subset: circulating Tfh, non-naive CD4+CXCR5+PD-1+ (ICOS+CD38+ or ICOS-CD38-). The source is an adult who received the influenza vaccine.

This clone was found once. The V and J genes are TRBV5-1 and TRBJ1-1; the match to TRBD1 covers 8 bases. V lost 0 bases, J lost 1 base, and 5 bases stayed unmatched. Germline V gives CDR1 SGHRS, CDR2 YFSETQ. The CDR3 is made up of 16 amino acids. The CDR3 DNA follows: TGCGCCAGCAGCTTGGGACCACAGGGGGGGAACACTGAAGCTTTCTTT. Encoded protein: CASSLGPQGGNTEAFF.

V and J are TRBV10-3 and TRBJ2-3, with a possible D match to TRBD1 (7 bases). Germline loops: CDR1 ENHRY, CDR2 SYGVKD. The CDR3 runs to 15 residues. Trimming removed 4 bases at V and 4 bases at J, with 15 bases between. Here the CDR3 reads CAISVTQGGADTQYF. For the CDR3, the DNA is TGTGCCATCAGTGTTACCCAGGGGGGCGCAGATACGCAGTATTTT.

This clone was detected only once. The CDR3 region is CASSGQVRSGKTQYF. The CDR3 bases are TGTGCCAGCAGTGGACAGGTGCGGTCTGGGAAGACCCAGTACTTC. This chain uses TRBV6-5 with TRBJ2-5; 7 nucleotides agree with TRBD1. The CDR3 runs 15 residues. From germline, CDR1 is MNHEY and CDR2 SVGAGI. Trimming at V came to 5 bases and at J to 6 bases, leaving 12 bases not matched to a gene.

This clone was counted a single time. The chain combines TRBV6-9 with TRBJ2-6; no clear D. V was clipped by 5 bases and J by 5 bases, with 19 bases between them. Looked up from germline, CDR1 is MNHGY and CDR2 is SVAAGI. The CDR3 has 17 residues. The CDR3 DNA reads as TGTGCCAGCAGTGTATGGGCACGACAAAGTCGGGCCAACGTCCTGACTTTC. The encoded protein is CASSVWARQSRANVLTF.

The chain employs TRBV27 and TRBJ1-5; D is unclear. The ends were cut back, 2 bases at V and 3 bases at J, with 11 bases in the middle. This CDR3 comprises 15 residues. CDR1 is MNHEY, CDR2 SMNVEV, per germline (reference sequence). For the CDR3, the DNA is TGTGCCAGCAGTTTAAAATTGGCATTCAATCAGCCCCAGCATTTT. Its translation is CASSLKLAFNQPQHF.

The chain has TRBV9 and TRBJ2-1; D might be TRBD1 or TRBD2, each matching 6 bases. CDR1 and CDR2 from the germline V gene are SGDLS and YYNGEE. CDR3 length: 15 residues. Trimming took 1 base from V and 8 from J, leaving 16 bases between them. The CDR3 sequence: CASSVYRGERYEQFF. The DNA of the CDR3 is TGTGCCAGCAGCGTATATAGGGGGGAGAGGTATGAGCAGTTCTTC.

As to this clone: A junction end diverges from the germline sequence, so it may reflect a read error. J is TRBJ2-5 and V is TRBV4-1; D might be TRBD2 (5 bases). Germline V lookup: CDR1 MGHRA, CDR2 YSYEKL. This CDR3 is built from 16 residues. The CDR3 DNA follows: TGCGCCAGCAGCCAAGTGCCGGAGCGGAACCAGGAGACCCAGTACTTC. This translates into CASSQVPERNQETQYF.

This chain links TRBV25-1 with TRBJ1-2, with a tentative D call TRBD1 (6 bases). The germline V gene has CDR1 MGHDK and CDR2 SYGVNS. The V end was cut by 5 bases, the J end by 0 bases, with 13 bases between. The CDR3 runs to 15 residues. As DNA, the CDR3 is TGTGCCAGCAGTCCCTGGGGGCGGACTAACTATGGCTACACCTTC. This sequence encodes CASSPWGRTNYGYTF.